This is a list of T cell receptor beta chains from one sample in a study of shared clonotypes between healthy human individuals. The method was immunoSEQ multiplex PCR; TCRdb's version includes in-frame clones alone and lacks a portion of them. The sample carries 2 million to 2.5 million clones, roughly 93% recorded once. Sequencing was performed on naive CD4+ T cells from PBMCs. These receptors all stem from a man aged 18-30 years in good health. Some clones in this sample may be carry-over from other donors' samples. CDR3s include the opening cysteine and the closing phenylalanine or tryptophan. A D gene is named only where the DNA matches it firmly. Expanded clones are given a class, and other clones once, few, many or no size at all.

j_call	d_call	clone_size	v_call	cdr3_aa	cdr3_nt
TRBJ2-5	-	-	TRBV6-6	CASRPQRAGETQYF	TGTGCCAGCAGGCCTCAGCGGGCGGGGGAGACCCAGTACTTC
TRBJ1-1	-	few	TRBV9	CASSRVGGWPNTEAFF	TGTGCCAGCAGCCGCGTCGGTGGGTGGCCGAACACTGAAGCTTTCTTT
TRBJ2-7	TRBD2	once	TRBV4-2	CASSLGAGAGYEQYF	TGTGCCAGCAGCCTAGGCGCGGGAGCGGGCTACGAGCAGTACTTC
TRBJ1-3	TRBD1	-	TRBV28	CASTLAGDSSGNTIYF	TGTGCCAGCACTCTCGCGGGGGACAGCTCTGGAAACACCATATATTTT
TRBJ2-7	TRBD1	-	TRBV2	CASSRDRGGDEQYF	TGTGCCAGTTCCCGGGACAGGGGCGGCGACGAGCAGTACTTC
TRBJ2-1	-	-	TRBV25-1	CASRKTGSYNEQFF	TGTGCCAGCAGAAAGACGGGCTCCTACAATGAGCAGTTCTTC
TRBJ1-3	-	-	TRBV30	CAWSRDTGNTIYF	TGTGCCTGGAGCCGTGACACTGGAAACACCATATATTTT
TRBJ2-3	-	-	TRBV7-9	CASSPSLRTGTDTQYF	TGTGCCAGCAGCCCATCCTTGAGAACCGGCACAGATACGCAGTATTTT
TRBJ2-4	-	-	TRBV11-3	CASSSHSKNIQYF	TGTGCCAGCAGCTCCCATTCCAAAAACATTCAGTACTTC
TRBJ2-1	-	once	TRBV30	CAWRRGGSYNEQFF	TGTGCCTGGAGACGGGGAGGCTCCTACAATGAGCAGTTCTTC
TRBJ2-7	-	-	TRBV19	CASSIPGEGSYEQYF	TGTGCCAGTAGTATCCCAGGGGAGGGTTCCTACGAGCAGTACTTC
TRBJ2-3	-	-	TRBV2	CASSGSLGNADTQYF	TGTGCCAGCAGTGGTAGTCTCGGCAACGCGGATACGCAGTATTTT
TRBJ1-5	-	-	TRBV7-2	CASSLWGFPASNQPQHF	TGTGCCAGCAGCTTATGGGGGTTCCCGGCAAGCAATCAGCCCCAGCATTTT
TRBJ1-3	-	-	TRBV4-1	CASSQPYGGNSGNTIYF	TGCGCCAGCAGCCAACCTTATGGGGGAAACTCTGGAAACACCATATATTTT
TRBJ1-2	-	few	TRBV5-6	CASSFGATTYGYTF	TGTGCCAGCAGCTTTGGGGCGACGACCTATGGCTACACCTTC
TRBJ2-1	TRBD2	-	TRBV28	CASSSTRRLAGAKRDEQFF	TGTGCCAGCAGTTCCACCCGGCGGCTAGCGGGAGCCAAGAGGGATGAGCAGTTCTTC
TRBJ2-7	TRBD1	-	TRBV7-2	CASSLDGTASYEQYF	TGTGCCAGCAGCTTAGATGGGACAGCCTCCTACGAGCAGTACTTC
TRBJ2-1	TRBD2	-	TRBV18	CASSPLAGNYNEQFF	TGTGCCAGCTCACCACTAGCGGGGAACTACAATGAGCAGTTCTTC
TRBJ2-7	TRBD2	few	TRBV6-5	CASSFTGGEQYF	TGTGCCAGCAGTTTTACGGGAGGCGAGCAGTACTTC
TRBJ2-7	TRBD1	once	TRBV2	CASSEGLGQMDF	TGTGCCAGCAGTGAAGGGTTGGGACAGATGGACTTC
TRBJ2-1	TRBD2	-	TRBV14	CASSQDRTSGYNEQFF	TGTGCCAGCAGCCAAGATAGGACTAGCGGATACAATGAGCAGTTCTTC
TRBJ2-7	TRBD2	once	TRBV6-5	CASSYRRVAGSEQYF	TGTGCCAGCAGTTACAGAAGAGTAGCGGGTAGCGAGCAGTACTTC
TRBJ1-2	-	-	TRBV6-5	CASSYSGEYGYTF	TGTGCCAGCAGTTACTCGGGAGAATATGGCTACACCTTC
TRBJ1-1	-	-	TRBV6-1	CATTYTEAFF	TGTGCCACCACATACACTGAAGCTTTCTTT
TRBJ2-7	TRBD1	-	TRBV6-5	CASRGTGRNYEQYF	TGTGCCAGCAGAGGGACAGGGCGAAACTACGAGCAGTACTTC
TRBJ2-1	TRBD2	once	TRBV25-1	CASSKQREGWDEQFF	TGTGCCAGCAGCAAGCAGCGGGAGGGGTGGGATGAGCAGTTCTTC
TRBJ1-2	-	-	TRBV7-3	CASSLDRLYGYTF	TGTGCCAGCAGCTTAGACAGACTCTATGGCTACACCTTC
TRBJ2-7	-	-	TRBV6-5	CASTPGGDAYEQYF	TGTGCCAGCACCCCCGGAGGGGACGCCTACGAGCAGTACTTC
TRBJ2-7	TRBD1	-	TRBV9	CAKYGSGDRGLEQYF	TGTGCCAAATATGGGTCGGGGGACAGGGGGCTCGAGCAGTACTTC
TRBJ2-1	TRBD1	-	TRBV7-3	CASSKRSRTGTGINEQFF	TGTGCCAGCAGCAAACGATCGCGAACCGGGACAGGGATCAATGAGCAGTTCTTC
TRBJ1-2	-	once	TRBV28	CASSFGARGGYTF	TGTGCCAGCAGTTTCGGTGCCCGAGGCGGCTACACCTTC
TRBJ2-5	TRBD2	-	TRBV9	CASSVTSYQETQYF	TGTGCCAGCAGCGTGACTAGCTACCAAGAGACCCAGTACTTC
TRBJ2-1	TRBD1	-	TRBV6-1	CASSLNRDSYNEQFF	TGTGCCAGCAGTTTAAACCGGGACAGCTACAATGAGCAGTTCTTC